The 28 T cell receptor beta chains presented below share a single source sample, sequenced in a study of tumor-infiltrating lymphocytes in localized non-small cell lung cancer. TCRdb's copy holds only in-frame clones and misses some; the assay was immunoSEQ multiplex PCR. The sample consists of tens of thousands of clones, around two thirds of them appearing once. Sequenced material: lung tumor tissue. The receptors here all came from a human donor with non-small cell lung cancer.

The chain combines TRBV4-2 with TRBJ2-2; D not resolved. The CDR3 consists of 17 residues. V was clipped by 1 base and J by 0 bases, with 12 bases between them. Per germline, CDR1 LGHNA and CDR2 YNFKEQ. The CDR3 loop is CASSQGWVKANTGELFF. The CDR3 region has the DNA TGTGCCAGCAGCCAAGGTTGGGTCAAAGCGAACACCGGGGAGCTGTTTTTT.

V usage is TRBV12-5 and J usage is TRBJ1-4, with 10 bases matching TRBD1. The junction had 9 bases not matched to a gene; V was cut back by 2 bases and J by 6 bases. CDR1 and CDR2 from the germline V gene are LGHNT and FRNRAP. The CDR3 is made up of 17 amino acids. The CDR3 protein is CASGLSKLGTGDEKLFF. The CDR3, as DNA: TGTGCTAGTGGTTTGTCGAAATTGGGGACAGGGGATGAAAAACTGTTTTTT.

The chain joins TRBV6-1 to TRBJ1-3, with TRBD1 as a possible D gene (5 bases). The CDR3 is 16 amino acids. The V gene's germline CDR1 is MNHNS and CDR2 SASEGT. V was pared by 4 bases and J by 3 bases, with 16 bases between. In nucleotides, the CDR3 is TGTGCCAGCAGTGTGGTGGCCGGGGACTTTGGAAACACCATATATTTT. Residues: CASSVVAGDFGNTIYF.

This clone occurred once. CDR3: CASSRPGQIFYNEQFF. The CDR3 DNA reads TGTGCCAGCTCGCGACCGGGACAGATCTTTTACAATGAGCAGTTCTTC. The rearrangement joins TRBV18 to TRBJ2-1, with TRBD1 identical over 7 bases. CDR1 is KGHSH, CDR2 LQKENI, per germline. The CDR3 consists of 16 residues. Losses at the gene ends were 6 bases for V and 4 bases for J; bases not matched to a gene: 12.

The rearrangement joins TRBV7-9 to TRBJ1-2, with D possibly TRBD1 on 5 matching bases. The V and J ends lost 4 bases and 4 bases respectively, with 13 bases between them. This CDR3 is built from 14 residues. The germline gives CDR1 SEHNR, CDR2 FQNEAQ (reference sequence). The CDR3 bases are TGTGCCAGCAGCTCAGACAGTGATTTCTATGGCTACACCTTC. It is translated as CASSSDSDFYGYTF.

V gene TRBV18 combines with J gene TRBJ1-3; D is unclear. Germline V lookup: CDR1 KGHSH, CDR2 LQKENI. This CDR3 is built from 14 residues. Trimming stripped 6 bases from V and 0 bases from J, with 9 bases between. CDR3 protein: CASSGRSSGNTIYF. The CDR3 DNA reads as TGTGCCAGCTCGGGAAGGTCCTCTGGAAACACCATATATTTT.

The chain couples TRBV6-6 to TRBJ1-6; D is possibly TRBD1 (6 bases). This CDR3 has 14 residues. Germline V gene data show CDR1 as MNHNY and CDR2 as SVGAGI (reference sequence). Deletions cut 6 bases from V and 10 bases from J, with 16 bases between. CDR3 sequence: CASSLDRTRSPLHF. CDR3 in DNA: TGTGCCAGCAGCCTCGACAGGACACGATCACCCCTCCACTTT.

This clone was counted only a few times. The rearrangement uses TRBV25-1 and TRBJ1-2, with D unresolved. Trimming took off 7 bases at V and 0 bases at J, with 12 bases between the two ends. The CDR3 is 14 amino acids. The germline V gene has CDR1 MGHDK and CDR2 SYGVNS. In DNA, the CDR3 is TGTGCCAGCATTGGACCGGGTTCTAACTATGGCTACACCTTC. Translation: CASIGPGSNYGYTF.

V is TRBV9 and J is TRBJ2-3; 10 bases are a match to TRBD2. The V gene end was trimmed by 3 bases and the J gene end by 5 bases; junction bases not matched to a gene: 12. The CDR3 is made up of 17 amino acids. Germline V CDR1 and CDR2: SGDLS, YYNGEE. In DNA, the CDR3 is TGTGCCAGCAGCGCCTCCCGACATAGCGGGGGGCAAGATACGCAGTATTTT. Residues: CASSASRHSGGQDTQYF.

The CDR3 region has the DNA TGTGCCAGCAGCCAACTCGGGACAGACTTAGTGGGCTACACCTTC. It specifies CASSQLGTDLVGYTF. The chain carries TRBV4-2 and TRBJ1-2; TRBD1 matches at 7 bases. Germline V gene data show CDR1 as LGHNA and CDR2 as YNFKEQ. CDR3 size: 15 residues. V was clipped by 2 bases and J by 8 bases; unmatched bases: 11.

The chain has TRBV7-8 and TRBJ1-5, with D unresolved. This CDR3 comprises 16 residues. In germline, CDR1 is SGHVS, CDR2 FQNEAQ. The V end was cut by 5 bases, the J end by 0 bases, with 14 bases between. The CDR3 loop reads CASSPDEPYSNQPQHF. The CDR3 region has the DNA TGTGCCAGCAGCCCCGACGAGCCCTATAGCAATCAGCCCCAGCATTTT.

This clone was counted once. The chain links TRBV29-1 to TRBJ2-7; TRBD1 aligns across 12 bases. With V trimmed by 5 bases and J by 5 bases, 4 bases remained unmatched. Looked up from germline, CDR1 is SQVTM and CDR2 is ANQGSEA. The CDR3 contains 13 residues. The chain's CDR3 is CSVPGQGANEQYF. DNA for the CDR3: TGCAGCGTTCCGGGACAGGGGGCGAACGAGCAGTACTTC.

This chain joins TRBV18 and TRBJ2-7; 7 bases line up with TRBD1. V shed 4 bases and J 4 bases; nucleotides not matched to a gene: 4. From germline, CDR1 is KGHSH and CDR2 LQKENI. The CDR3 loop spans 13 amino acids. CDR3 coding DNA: TGTGCCAGCTCACTCCGGGACAGATACGAGCAGTACTTC. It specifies CASSLRDRYEQYF.

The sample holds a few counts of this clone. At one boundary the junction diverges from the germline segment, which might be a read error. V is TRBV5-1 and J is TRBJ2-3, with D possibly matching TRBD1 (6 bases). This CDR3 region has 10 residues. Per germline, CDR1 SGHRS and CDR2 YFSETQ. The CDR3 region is CASRITGFPF. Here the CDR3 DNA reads TGCGCCAGCAGAATCACAGGGTTCCCTTTT.

The DNA for the CDR3 is TGTGCCAGCAGCCAGGGACAGGAGCATGGCTACACCTTC. Translating it yields CASSQGQEHGYTF. The chain combines TRBV7-9 with TRBJ1-2; TRBD1 matches at 8 bases. The junction had 5 bases not matched to a gene; V was cut back by 5 bases and J by 6 bases. The CDR3 runs to 13 residues. Germline loops: CDR1 SEHNR, CDR2 FQNEAQ (reference sequence).

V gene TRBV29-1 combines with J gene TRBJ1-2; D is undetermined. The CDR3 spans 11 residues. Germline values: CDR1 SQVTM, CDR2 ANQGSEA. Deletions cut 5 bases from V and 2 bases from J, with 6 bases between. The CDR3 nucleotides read TGCAGCGTTAGACCCAACTATGGCTACACCTTC. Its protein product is CSVRPNYGYTF.

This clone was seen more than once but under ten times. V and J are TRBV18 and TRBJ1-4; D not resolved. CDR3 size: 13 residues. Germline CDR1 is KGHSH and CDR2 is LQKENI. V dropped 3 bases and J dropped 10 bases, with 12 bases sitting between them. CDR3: CASSPGEDRKLFF. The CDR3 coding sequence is TGTGCCAGCTCACCCGGGGAGGACCGAAAACTGTTTTTT.

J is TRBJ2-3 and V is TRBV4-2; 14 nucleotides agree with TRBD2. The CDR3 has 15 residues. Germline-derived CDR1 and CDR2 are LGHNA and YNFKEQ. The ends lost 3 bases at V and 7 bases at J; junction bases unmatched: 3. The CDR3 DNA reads TGTGCCAGCAGCCAGGGACTAGCGGGGGACTATACGCAGTATTTT. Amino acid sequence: CASSQGLAGDYTQYF.

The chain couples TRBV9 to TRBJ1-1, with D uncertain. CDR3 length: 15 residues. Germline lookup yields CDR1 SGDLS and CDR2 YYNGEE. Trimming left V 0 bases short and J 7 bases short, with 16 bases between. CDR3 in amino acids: CASSVGQDGEVEAFF. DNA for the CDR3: TGTGCCAGCAGCGTAGGGCAAGACGGGGAGGTTGAAGCTTTCTTT.

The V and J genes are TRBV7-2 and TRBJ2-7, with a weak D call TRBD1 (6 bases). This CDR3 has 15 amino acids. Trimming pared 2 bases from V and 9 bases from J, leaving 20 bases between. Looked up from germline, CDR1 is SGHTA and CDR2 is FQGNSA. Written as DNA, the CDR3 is TGTGCCAGCAGCTTATATGGGGGCCCCCAGTCTCGGCAGTACTTC. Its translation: CASSLYGGPQSRQYF.

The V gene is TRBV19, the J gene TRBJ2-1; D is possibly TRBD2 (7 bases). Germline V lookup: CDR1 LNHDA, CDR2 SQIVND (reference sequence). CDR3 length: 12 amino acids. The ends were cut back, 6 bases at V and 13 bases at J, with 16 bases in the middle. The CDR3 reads CASRGQGREQFF. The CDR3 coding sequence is TGTGCCAGTAGAGGGCAGGGGAGGGAACAGTTCTTC. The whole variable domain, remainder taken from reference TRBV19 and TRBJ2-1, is DGGITQSPKYLFRKEGQNVTLSCEQNLNHDAMYWYRQDPGQGLRLIYYSQIVNDFQKGDIAEGYSVSREKKESFPLTVTSAQKNPTAFYLCASRGQGREQFFGPGTRLTVL.

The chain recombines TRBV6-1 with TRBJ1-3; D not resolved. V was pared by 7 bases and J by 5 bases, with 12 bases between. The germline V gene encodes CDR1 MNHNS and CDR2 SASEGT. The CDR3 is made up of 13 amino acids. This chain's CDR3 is CASILVGRNTIYF. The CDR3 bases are TGTGCCAGCATCCTAGTAGGACGAAACACCATATATTTT.

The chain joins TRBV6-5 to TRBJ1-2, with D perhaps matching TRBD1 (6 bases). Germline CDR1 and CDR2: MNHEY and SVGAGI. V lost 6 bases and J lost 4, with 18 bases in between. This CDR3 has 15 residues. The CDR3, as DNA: TGTGCCAGCAGAGGACCGGAACAGGGACGCTATGGCTACACCTTC. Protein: CASRGPEQGRYGYTF.

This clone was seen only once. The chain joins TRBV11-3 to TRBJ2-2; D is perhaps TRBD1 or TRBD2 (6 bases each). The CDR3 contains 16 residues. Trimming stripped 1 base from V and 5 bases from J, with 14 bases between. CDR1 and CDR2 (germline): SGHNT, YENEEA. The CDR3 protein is CASSLVVGGKTGELFF. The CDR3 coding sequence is TGTGCCAGCAGCTTAGTGGTCGGGGGCAAAACCGGGGAGCTGTTTTTT.

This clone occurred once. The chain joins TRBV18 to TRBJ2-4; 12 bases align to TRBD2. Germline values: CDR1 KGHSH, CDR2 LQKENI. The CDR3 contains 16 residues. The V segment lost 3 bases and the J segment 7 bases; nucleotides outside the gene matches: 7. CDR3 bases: TGTGCCAGCTCACCGGAGCTAGCGGGGGGGAGGAACATTCAGTACTTC. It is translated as CASSPELAGGRNIQYF.

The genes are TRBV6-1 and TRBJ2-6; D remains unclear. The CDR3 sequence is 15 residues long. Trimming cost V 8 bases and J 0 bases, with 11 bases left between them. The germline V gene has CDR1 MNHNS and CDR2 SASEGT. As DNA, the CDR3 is TGTGCCAGCGGTGTGACACACTCTGGGGCCAACGTCCTGACTTTC. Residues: CASGVTHSGANVLTF.

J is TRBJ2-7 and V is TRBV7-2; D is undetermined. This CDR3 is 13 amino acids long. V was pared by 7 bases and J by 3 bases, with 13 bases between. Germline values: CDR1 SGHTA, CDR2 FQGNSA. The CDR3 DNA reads TGTGCCAGCACCTACCAGACTGGCTACGAGCAGTACTTC. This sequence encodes CASTYQTGYEQYF.

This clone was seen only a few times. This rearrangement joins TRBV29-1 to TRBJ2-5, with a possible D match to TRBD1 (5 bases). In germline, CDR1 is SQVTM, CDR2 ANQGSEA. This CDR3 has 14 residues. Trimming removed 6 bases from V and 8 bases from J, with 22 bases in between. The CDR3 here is CSVVLNRNSGTQYF. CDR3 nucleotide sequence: TGCAGCGTAGTATTAAACAGGAACTCGGGTACCCAGTACTTC.